A selection of T cell receptor beta chains follows, all from one sample in a study of T cells in Graves' hyperthyroidism and ophthalmopathy. MiXCR, applied by TCRdb to the multiplex PCR reads, yields one record per CDR3 protein. The profile shows roughly 700,000 distinct CDR3 sequences, around 16% of them singletons. Material: blood. The receptors shown here come from a man aged 45-65 years with Graves' hyperthyroidism. CDR3s include the opening cysteine and the closing phenylalanine or tryptophan. Fields, in order: D gene, J gene, clone size, V gene, CDR3 DNA, CDR3 protein. The D gene is left open where the match is weak. Clone size, where shown, is once, few, many, or a class for clones that have expanded.

d_gene: NA; j_gene: TRBJ2-2; abundance: few; v_gene: TRBV4-1; CDR3nt: TGCGCCAGCAAGCGGGCGGAGAACACCGGGGAGCTGTTTTTT; CDR3aa: CASKRAENTGELFF
d_gene: NA; j_gene: TRBJ2-2; abundance: many; v_gene: TRBV7-2; CDR3nt: TGTGCCAGCAGCTTAGGAGGGATGGGAACCGGGGAGCTGTTTTTT; CDR3aa: CASSLGGMGTGELFF
d_gene: NA; j_gene: TRBJ1-1; abundance: few; v_gene: TRBV7-2; CDR3nt: TGTGCCAGCAGCTTATTTTCCGTAAACAGGGACACTGAAGCTTTCTTT; CDR3aa: CASSLFSVNRDTEAFF
d_gene: TRBD2; j_gene: TRBJ2-3; abundance: many; v_gene: TRBV12-3/TRBV12-4; CDR3nt: TGTGCCAGCACCGCACGAGGACTAGCGGGTTCCACAGATACGCAGTATTTT; CDR3aa: CASTARGLAGSTDTQYF
d_gene: TRBD1; j_gene: TRBJ2-1; abundance: NA; v_gene: TRBV6-2/TRBV6-3; CDR3nt: TGTGCCAGCAGTTACTTTAGGACAGGGGACGACAATGAGCAGTTCTTC; CDR3aa: CASSYFRTGDDNEQFF
d_gene: TRBD2; j_gene: TRBJ2-3; abundance: many; v_gene: TRBV27; CDR3nt: TGTGCCAGCAGTTTAGTGGCTAGCGGGTATACGCAGTATTTT; CDR3aa: CASSLVASGYTQYF
d_gene: NA; j_gene: TRBJ2-2; abundance: few; v_gene: TRBV29-1; CDR3nt: TGCAGCGTTGAGGGCAGCCCAACGAACACCGGGGAGCTGTTTTTT; CDR3aa: CSVEGSPTNTGELFF
d_gene: TRBD2; j_gene: TRBJ2-7; abundance: many; v_gene: TRBV28; CDR3nt: TGTGCCAGCACCCCGGGAGGGCTGACAAAGAAAGGGTCCTACGAGCAGTACTTC; CDR3aa: CASTPGGLTKKGSYEQYF
d_gene: NA; j_gene: TRBJ1-2; abundance: NA; v_gene: TRBV29-1; CDR3nt: TGCAGCGTTGGTTCAGGGGACTATGGCTACACCTTC; CDR3aa: CSVGSGDYGYTF
d_gene: NA; j_gene: TRBJ2-3; abundance: NA; v_gene: TRBV6-2/TRBV6-3; CDR3nt: TGTGCCAGCAGTTACTCTCGGGGGGCGAATAGTATAGATACGCAGTATTTT; CDR3aa: CASSYSRGANSIDTQYF
d_gene: TRBD1; j_gene: TRBJ1-5; abundance: NA; v_gene: TRBV18; CDR3nt: TGTGCCAGCTCACCGGGACAGGGTCATAGCAATCAGCCCCAGCATTTT; CDR3aa: CASSPGQGHSNQPQHF
d_gene: NA; j_gene: TRBJ1-4; abundance: NA; v_gene: TRBV28; CDR3nt: TGTGCCAGCAGTTTATCGAACGCCCGGGGAAACGAACTGTTTTTT; CDR3aa: CASSLSNARGNELFF
d_gene: NA; j_gene: TRBJ1-6; abundance: many; v_gene: TRBV28; CDR3nt: TGTGCCAGCAGCCTTCCGGGCCGGTCAGGCGCCGCTTCACCCCTCCACTTT; CDR3aa: CASSLPGRSGAASPLHF
d_gene: TRBD2; j_gene: TRBJ2-7; abundance: many; v_gene: TRBV2; CDR3nt: TGTGCCAGCAGTGTGACTAGCGGGAGGGCCAGCTCCTACGAGCAGTACTTC; CDR3aa: CASSVTSGRASSYEQYF
d_gene: NA; j_gene: TRBJ2-7; abundance: once; v_gene: TRBV5-5; CDR3nt: TGTGCCAGCAGCTTGCTCCAATACGAGCAGTACTTC; CDR3aa: CASSLLQYEQYF
d_gene: TRBD2; j_gene: TRBJ2-1; abundance: few; v_gene: TRBV27; CDR3nt: TGTGCCAGCAGTGCCTCCGGGACTAGCGGGAGGAATGAGCAGTTCTTC; CDR3aa: CASSASGTSGRNEQFF
d_gene: TRBD2; j_gene: TRBJ2-2; abundance: NA; v_gene: TRBV13; CDR3nt: TGTGCCAGCAGCCCAGGACTAGCGGGAGAAGTCGGGGAGCTGTTTTTT; CDR3aa: CASSPGLAGEVGELFF
d_gene: TRBD2; j_gene: TRBJ2-1; abundance: few; v_gene: TRBV6-1; CDR3nt: TGTGCCAGCACGGGCGGGAGGGCCGAGGAGCAGTTCTTC; CDR3aa: CASTGGRAEEQFF
d_gene: TRBD1; j_gene: TRBJ1-5; abundance: NA; v_gene: TRBV30; CDR3nt: TGTGCCTGGAGTCCAGGGGGGGATCAGCCCCAGCATTTT; CDR3aa: CAWSPGGDQPQHF